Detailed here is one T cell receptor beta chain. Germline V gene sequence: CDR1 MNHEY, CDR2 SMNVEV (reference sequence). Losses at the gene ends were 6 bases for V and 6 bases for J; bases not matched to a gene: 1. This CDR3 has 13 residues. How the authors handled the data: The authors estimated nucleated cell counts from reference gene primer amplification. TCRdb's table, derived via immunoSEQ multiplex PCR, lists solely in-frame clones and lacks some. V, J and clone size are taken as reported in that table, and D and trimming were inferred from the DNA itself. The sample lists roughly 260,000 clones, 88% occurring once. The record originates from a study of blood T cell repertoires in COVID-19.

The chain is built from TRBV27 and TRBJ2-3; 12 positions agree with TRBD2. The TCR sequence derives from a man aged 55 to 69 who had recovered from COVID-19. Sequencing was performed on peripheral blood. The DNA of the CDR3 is TGTGCCAGCAGAACTAGCGGGAGGGATACGCAGTATTTT. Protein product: CASRTSGRDTQYF.